The 23 T cell receptor beta chains in this list originate from one sample, sequenced in a study of CD8 T cells in Susac syndrome. Random hexamers were used to reverse transcribe the RNA input (about 0.45 to 1 ug). TCRdb ran MiXCR on the immunoSEQ multiplex PCR reads and lists one entry per CDR3 protein. Among roughly 170,000 distinct CDR3 sequences, roughly 92% were seen once, and the ten largest hold roughly 0.1%. Source material: CD4+ T cells from PBMCs. Receptors were obtained from a human donor with multiple sclerosis.

The chain couples TRBV6-6 to TRBJ2-1, with TRBD1 matching over 8 bases. Germline lookup yields CDR1 MNHNY and CDR2 SVGAGI (reference sequence). The trim removed 2 bases at V and 9 bases at J, leaving 9 bases unmatched. The length of the CDR3 is 15 residues. The CDR3 here is CASSYIWTGFVEQFF. CDR3 DNA sequence: TGTGCCAGCAGTTACATCTGGACAGGGTTTGTTGAGCAGTTCTTC.

The chain is built from TRBV18 and TRBJ2-3; TRBD2 matches 12 bases. The length of the CDR3 is 14 residues. The germline V gene encodes CDR1 KGHSH and CDR2 LQKENI. The trim removed 6 bases at V and 3 bases at J, leaving 1 base unmatched. The chain's CDR3 is CASSLAGGTDTQYF. The DNA for the CDR3 is TGTGCCAGCTCCCTAGCGGGAGGGACAGATACGCAGTATTTT.

V and J are TRBV9 and TRBJ2-3; 13 positions agree with TRBD2. In germline, CDR1 is SGDLS, CDR2 YYNGEE. The CDR3 is 16 residues long. V shed 7 bases and J 4 bases; nucleotides not matched to a gene: 9. The CDR3 sequence: CASAPGLAGRSDTQYF. The CDR3 nucleotides are TGTGCCAGCGCACCGGGACTAGCGGGGAGATCAGATACGCAGTATTTT.

The chain couples TRBV5-1 to TRBJ2-7, with 8 bases aligning to TRBD2. CDR1 SGHRS and CDR2 YFSETQ come from the germline V gene. This CDR3 contains 15 residues. The V segment lost 4 bases and the J segment 7 bases; nucleotides outside the gene matches: 13. CDR3 sequence (DNA): TGCGCCAGCAGCGTACTCCCGGGACTAGGTGAAGAGCAGTACTTC. This gives the protein CASSVLPGLGEEQYF. The entire variable domain, with the rest obtained from reference TRBV5-1 and TRBJ2-7, is as follows: KAGVTQTPRYLIKTRGQQVTLSCSPISGHRSVSWYQQTPGQGLQFLFEYFSETQRNKGNFPGRFSGRQFSNSRSEMNVSTLELGDSALYLCASSVLPGLGEEQYFGPGTRLTVT.

This sequence joins TRBV6-2 or TRBV6-3 and TRBJ2-4; no clear D gene. The V end was cut by 4 bases, the J end by 7 bases, with 5 bases between. The V gene's germline CDR1 is MNHEY and CDR2 SVGEGT. The length of the CDR3 is 11 residues. CDR3 loop: CASSFVNIQYF. CDR3 nucleotide sequence: TGTGCCAGCAGTTTCGTCAACATTCAGTACTTC.

This sequence joins TRBV7-2 and TRBJ1-3; D ambiguous. V lost 4 bases and J 4 bases, leaving 11 bases between the germline ends. This CDR3 has 14 residues. Germline CDR1 and CDR2: SGHTA and FQGNSA. CDR3 in amino acids: CASSSRMGGNTIYF. The CDR3 bases are TGTGCCAGCAGCTCTCGGATGGGAGGAAACACCATATATTTT.

The chain combines TRBV18 with TRBJ2-5, with D perhaps being TRBD1 or TRBD2 (6 bases each). The V and J ends lost 1 base and 5 bases respectively, with 11 bases between them. The CDR3 has 14 amino acids. Germline CDR1 is KGHSH and CDR2 is LQKENI. CDR3 residues: CASSPRGARETQYF. Here the CDR3 DNA reads TGTGCCAGCTCACCACGGGGGGCCAGGGAGACCCAGTACTTC.

CDR3 residues: CSANRGGEKLFF. As DNA, the CDR3 is TGCAGCGCTAACAGGGGAGGGGAAAAACTGTTTTTT. The J gene is TRBJ1-4, the V gene TRBV29-1; 7 nucleotides match TRBD1. The CDR3 consists of 12 residues. The germline V gene has CDR1 SQVTM and CDR2 ANQGSEA. V lost 7 bases, J lost 8 bases, and 7 bases stayed unmatched.

The gene calls are TRBV4-1 and TRBJ2-7; 12 bases are shared with TRBD2. This CDR3 is built from 18 residues. Germline assignment: CDR1 MGHRA and CDR2 YSYEKL. V shed 0 bases, J shed 1 base, and the junction held 7 bases outside the gene matches. The CDR3 region has the DNA TGCGCCAGCAGCCAAGACCGACTAGCGGGAGTGTTATCCTACGAGCAGTACTTC. Its translation: CASSQDRLAGVLSYEQYF.

The chain recombines TRBV3-1 with TRBJ1-1, with 7 bases fitting TRBD1. The CDR3 runs to 13 residues. V was pared by 3 bases and J by 8 bases, with 6 bases of the junction left unmatched. Germline lookup yields CDR1 LGHDT and CDR2 YNNKEL (reference sequence). Here the CDR3 DNA reads TGTGCCAGCAGCCAGTCCCTCAGGGGGGAAGCTTTCTTT. Translation gives CASSQSLRGEAFF.

V gene TRBV20-1 combines with J gene TRBJ2-1, with TRBD2 identical over 10 bases. Trimming at V came to 4 bases and at J to 0 bases, leaving 9 bases not matched to a gene. This CDR3 has 17 residues. CDR1 is DFQATT and CDR2 is SNEGSKA in the germline V gene (reference sequence). CDR3 sequence (DNA): TGCAGTGCTACTCTAGCGGGGGCTCCAAGCTCCTACAATGAGCAGTTCTTC. Translated, it gives CSATLAGAPSSYNEQFF.

The V gene is TRBV9, the J gene TRBJ2-1; D uncertain. The CDR3 totals 12 residues. Germline V gives CDR1 SGDLS, CDR2 YYNGEE. The V gene lost 0 bases and the J gene lost 7 bases, with 5 bases spanning the gap. As DNA, the CDR3 is TGTGCCAGCAGCGTAGAAAAGAATGAGCAGTTCTTC. Protein product: CASSVEKNEQFF.

This sequence joins TRBV20-1 and TRBJ2-5; D not certain. V shed 5 bases and J shed 5 bases, with 15 bases lying between them. Germline V gene lookup returns CDR1 DFQATT and CDR2 SNEGSKA (reference sequence). This CDR3 comprises 13 residues. The CDR3 spells CSARSNSAETQYF. CDR3 nucleotides: TGCAGTGCTCGTAGTAATTCGGCGGAGACCCAGTACTTC.

The V call is TRBV7-2, the J call TRBJ2-5, with D possibly being TRBD2 (5 bases). Trimming pared 5 bases from V and 4 bases from J, leaving 14 bases between. Looked up from germline, CDR1 is SGHTA and CDR2 is FQGNSA. The CDR3 totals 14 residues. CDR3 amino acids: CASSPVASRETQYF. The CDR3, as DNA: TGTGCCAGCAGCCCCGTGGCTAGCAGAGAGACCCAGTACTTC.

The rearrangement links TRBV19 to TRBJ2-7; D is unclear. Trimming took 0 bases from V and 0 from J, leaving 6 bases between them. The CDR3 is 14 residues long. Germline V gene lookup returns CDR1 LNHDA and CDR2 SQIVND (reference sequence). CDR3 coding DNA: TGTGCCAGTAGTATAGAGATGGGCTCCTACGAGCAGTACTTC. It translates to CASSIEMGSYEQYF.

This clonotype was picked up one time. The CDR3 loop is CASTRTSGSTDTQYF. CDR3 sequence (DNA): TGTGCCAGCACCAGGACTAGCGGTAGCACAGATACGCAGTATTTT. This rearrangement joins TRBV9 to TRBJ2-3; 10 bases fit TRBD2. Germline-derived CDR1 and CDR2 are SGDLS and YYNGEE. V shed 6 bases and J 0 bases; nucleotides not matched to a gene: 4. CDR3 length equals 15 residues.

The rearrangement joins TRBV7-2 to TRBJ2-1; D possibly corresponds to TRBD2 (5 bases). The V gene lost 5 bases and the J gene lost 3 bases, with 8 bases spanning the gap. CDR3 length equals 13 residues. Looked up from germline, CDR1 is SGHTA and CDR2 is FQGNSA. In nucleotides, the CDR3 is TGTGCCAGCAGCCGGACTCTCTACAATGAGCAGTTCTTC. The encoded protein is CASSRTLYNEQFF.

V is TRBV30 and J is TRBJ1-3; no clear D gene. Per the germline V gene, CDR1 is GTSNPN and CDR2 is SVGIG (reference sequence). The CDR3 has 12 amino acids. The V end lost 5 bases, the J end lost 2 bases, and 7 bases lay between the germline ends. The CDR3 coding sequence is TGTGCCTGGGCAACAACTGGAAACACCATATATTTT. It is translated as CAWATTGNTIYF. The whole variable domain, filled in from reference TRBV30 and TRBJ1-3, reads SQTIHQWPATLVQPVGSPLSLECTVEGTSNPNLYWYRQAAGRGLQLLFYSVGIGQISSEVPQNLSASRPQDRQFILSSKKLLLSDSGFYLCAWATTGNTIYFGEGSWLTVV.

The sample holds one count of this clonotype. The J gene is TRBJ1-4, the V gene TRBV30; D not resolved. V was trimmed by 0 bases and J by 4 bases, leaving 3 bases between them. Germline V gives CDR1 GTSNPN, CDR2 SVGIG (reference sequence). The CDR3 consists of 12 residues. The CDR3 loop reads CAWSVDNEKLFF. CDR3 sequence (DNA): TGTGCCTGGAGTGTGGATAATGAAAAACTGTTTTTT.

The chain has TRBV28 and TRBJ2-5; 10 positions agree with TRBD1. The ends lost 4 bases at V and 10 bases at J; junction bases unmatched: 6. The CDR3 extends over 13 amino acids. Germline-derived CDR1 and CDR2 are MDHEN and SYDVKM. CDR3 sequence: CASSSGQGWNQYF. The CDR3 DNA follows: TGTGCCAGCAGTTCGGGACAGGGGTGGAACCAGTACTTC.

CDR3 in DNA: TGCAGTGCTCGGAATACAGGGGGACCTAATGAAAAACTGTTTTTT. As protein: CSARNTGGPNEKLFF. The rearrangement uses TRBV20-1 and TRBJ1-4; 8 bases are a match to TRBD1. J lost 3 bases, V lost 5 bases, and 8 bases had no gene match. The CDR3 runs to 15 residues. Germline lookup yields CDR1 DFQATT and CDR2 SNEGSKA (reference sequence).

The chain uses TRBV20-1 and TRBJ2-7; 9 nucleotides align to TRBD1. The CDR3 contains 13 residues. Trimming removed 3 bases from V and 2 bases from J; junction bases left unmatched: 2. The germline gives CDR1 DFQATT, CDR2 SNEGSKA (reference sequence). CDR3 protein: CSARGQGPYEQYF. CDR3 DNA: TGCAGTGCTAGGGGACAGGGACCCTACGAGCAGTACTTC.

The chain carries TRBV6-2 or TRBV6-3 and TRBJ2-5; no clear D gene. Germline-derived CDR1 and CDR2 are MNHEY and SVGEGT. This CDR3 contains 14 residues. V was cut by 8 bases and J by 5 bases, with 18 bases left in between. This CDR3 is CASWAVRSWETQYF. CDR3 DNA: TGTGCCAGCTGGGCGGTACGGTCGTGGGAGACCCAGTACTTC.